Listed below are T cell receptor beta chains from one sample, sequenced in a study of blood T cell repertoires in COVID-19. TCRdb's copy holds only in-frame clones and misses some; the assay was immunoSEQ multiplex PCR. The sample includes over 200,000 clones, roughly four fifths of them seen just once. The sample was PBMCs or T cells enriched from blood (not recorded which). The receptors originated from a man aged 35-49 years who had recovered from COVID-19. The CDR3 runs from the conserved cysteine through the conserved F or W. A D gene is named only where the DNA matches it firmly. The listing skips clone size in some rows; elsewhere it reads once, few, many or a size class.

d_call v_call clone_size cdr3_aa
. TRBV20-1 . CSARGVYEQYF
TRBD1 TRBV30 . CAWTGQDFYGYTF
TRBD1 TRBV7-2 . CASSFSGGKNTEAFF
. TRBV2 . CASSEFLASDEQFF
TRBD1 TRBV7-8 . CASSPRDRGRTEAFF
TRBD2 TRBV7-9 . CASSTGLAGAGELFF
TRBD2 TRBV18 . CASSPAVAGGPSYEQYF
. TRBV5-6 . CASSPPGTRSYEQYF
. TRBV12-3/TRBV12-4 few CASSPQGRGYTF
. TRBV5-4 few CASSSEQDSGNTIYF
. TRBV25-1 . CASSESGQETQYF
. TRBV6-5 . CASKGQTTGELFF
. TRBV4-1 . CASSQKAPSTYEQYF
. TRBV15 . CATSRGTGSVLDTEAFF
TRBD1 TRBV19 . CASTGMWSLGQGNTGELFF
. TRBV29-1 . CSVTPGQLGYEQYF
. TRBV6-1 . CASSEVRVAGELFF
. TRBV29-1 . CSAAWGVNEQFF
TRBD2 TRBV6-5 . CASAGGAPEQYF
. TRBV6-5 few CASNLEGLPNQPQHF
TRBD2 TRBV9 . CASSVVSGGHLEQFF
. TRBV2 . CASRGAFSEQYF
. TRBV5-1 . CASSFQISNTGELFF
TRBD2 TRBV11-2 once CASSLAQGAGGVGNEQFF
TRBD2 TRBV10-3 . CAIRGLSGMYNEQFF
TRBD2 TRBV2 . CASRGGLARKDGRTDTQYF
TRBD1 TRBV30 . CAWTRDSWNTDTQYF
TRBD2 TRBV5-1 . CASSFGLAGDQYF